One sample yielded the 26 T cell receptor beta chains listed below, sequenced in a study of blood T cell repertoires in COVID-19. The protocol was immunoSEQ multiplex PCR, while the TCRdb copy is restricted to in-frame clones and leaves out a portion. The sample carries 70,000 to 80,000 clones, about 81% recorded once. Sequenced: peripheral blood. These receptors were collected from a woman aged 80 or older with acute or convalescent COVID-19.

Only a few counts were recorded for this clone. This chain's CDR3 is CATQGYYEQYF. The CDR3, as DNA: TGTGCCACGCAGGGCTACTACGAGCAGTACTTC. This chain links TRBV19 with TRBJ2-7; TRBD1 might be the D (5 bases). The length of the CDR3 is 11 residues. CDR1 is LNHDA and CDR2 is SQIVND in the germline V gene (reference sequence). V was shortened by 10 bases and J by 3 bases, with 10 bases between the two germline ends.

This clone was picked up a small number of times. The V call is TRBV19, the J call TRBJ2-1; 10 positions match TRBD2. The CDR3 totals 15 residues. From germline, CDR1 is LNHDA and CDR2 SQIVND (reference sequence). V gave up 3 bases and J gave up 5 bases; unmatched junction bases: 4. The CDR3 DNA reads TGTGCCAGTAGTATGCAAGCGGGAGGGAACAATGAGCAGTTCTTC. This codes for CASSMQAGGNNEQFF.

The chain recombines TRBV5-1 with TRBJ2-5; 11 bases agree with TRBD2. CDR1 is SGHRS and CDR2 is YFSETQ in the germline V gene. CDR3 length: 17 amino acids. Unmatched junction bases numbered 6, after V lost 1 base and J lost 1 base. The CDR3 protein is CASSLRSGLAVQETQYF. The CDR3 region has the DNA TGCGCCAGCAGCTTGAGGTCGGGACTAGCGGTCCAAGAGACCCAGTACTTC.

This clone has a count of ten or more. The CDR3 DNA reads as TGTGCCAGCAATGGAGATGTGAATTCACCCCTCCACTTT. It yields the protein CASNGDVNSPLHF. The chain recombines TRBV2 with TRBJ1-6; no reliable D call. CDR1 is SNHLY, CDR2 FYNNEI, per germline. With 7 bases removed from V and 7 bases from J, the gap between germline ends came to 11 bases. CDR3 length equals 13 residues.

The chain joins TRBV11-2 to TRBJ2-3; 11 positions match TRBD2. CDR1 and CDR2 from the germline V gene are SGHAT and FQNNGV. The CDR3 is made up of 15 amino acids. V lost 4 bases and J lost 6; bases outside the gene matches: 6. CDR3 nucleotides: TGTGCCAGCAGCTCCCCCGGACTAGCGGGCGATACGCAGTATTTT. Translating it yields CASSSPGLAGDTQYF. The complete variable domain, with remaining parts taken from reference TRBV11-2 and TRBJ2-3, reads EAGVAQSPRYKIIEKRQSVAFWCNPISGHATLYWYQQILGQGPKLLIQFQNNGVVDDSQLPKDRFSAERLKGVDSTLKIQPAKLEDSAVYLCASSSPGLAGDTQYFGPGTRLTVL.

CDR3 nucleotides: TGTGCCAGCAGTGAGAGGATCTCTGGAAACACCATATATTTT. Translated: CASSERISGNTIYF. The rearrangement joins TRBV2 to TRBJ1-3; no definite D call. Germline CDR1 is SNHLY and CDR2 is FYNNEI. The CDR3 sequence is 14 residues long. V was shortened by 3 bases and J by 0 bases, with 6 bases between the two germline ends.

J is TRBJ2-5 and V is TRBV18, with a tentative D call TRBD1 (5 bases). This CDR3 has 14 amino acids. From germline, CDR1 is KGHSH and CDR2 LQKENI. V lost 0 bases, J lost 3 bases, and 8 bases lay in between. CDR3 in DNA: TGTGCCAGCTCACCACCGATCAGGGAAGAGACCCAGTACTTC. Encoded protein: CASSPPIREETQYF.

The V gene is TRBV7-9, the J gene TRBJ1-1; 7 bases line up with TRBD1. The germline V gene encodes CDR1 SEHNR and CDR2 FQNEAQ (reference sequence). CDR3 length: 15 amino acids. J gave up 4 bases and V 5 bases, and 10 bases lay outside the gene matches. The CDR3 bases are TGTGCCAGCAGCATCCCGACAGGGAGCGGCACTGAAGCTTTCTTT. It translates to CASSIPTGSGTEAFF.

This chain joins TRBV6-5 and TRBJ1-2; D may be TRBD1 (6 bases). Trimming removed 7 bases at V and 8 bases at J, with 23 bases between. CDR3 length: 15 amino acids. Germline-derived CDR1 and CDR2 are MNHEY and SVGAGI. The CDR3 DNA follows: TGTGCCAGCACCCCTGGGGCGGGGGCATTAAGAGGCTACACCTTC. As protein: CASTPGAGALRGYTF.

The rearrangement joins TRBV27 to TRBJ2-5; TRBD1 matches at 7 bases. The CDR3 covers 14 residues. CDR1 is MNHEY and CDR2 is SMNVEV in the germline V gene (reference sequence). V shed 3 bases and J 1 base; nucleotides not matched to a gene: 2. In nucleotides, the CDR3 is TGTGCCAGCAGTTTGTGGGACAGCCAAGAGACCCAGTACTTC. It specifies CASSLWDSQETQYF.

The chain uses TRBV9 and TRBJ2-5; TRBD1 matches 10 bases. Germline trimming cut 0 bases from V and 4 bases from J; bases unmatched to any gene: 0. This CDR3 is built from 14 residues. The V gene's germline CDR1 is SGDLS and CDR2 YYNGEE. In nucleotides, the CDR3 is TGTGCCAGCAGCGTAGGGGACAGGGGAGAGACCCAGTACTTC. It specifies CASSVGDRGETQYF.

The chain has TRBV6-6 and TRBJ1-4; D not resolved. Trimming pared 8 bases from V and 6 bases from J, leaving 16 bases between. The CDR3 is 14 amino acids. Germline V gene data show CDR1 as MNHNY and CDR2 as SVGAGI (reference sequence). The CDR3 protein is CASGGVAPDEKLFF. CDR3 sequence (DNA): TGTGCCAGCGGTGGCGTAGCCCCGGATGAAAAACTGTTTTTT.

The V and J genes are TRBV19 and TRBJ2-1; 8 nucleotides line up with TRBD1. Germline V gene sequence: CDR1 LNHDA, CDR2 SQIVND (reference sequence). This CDR3 has 16 amino acids. The V and J ends lost 3 bases and 4 bases, in that order; junction bases with no gene match: 8. CDR3 bases: TGTGCCAGTAGTATCGGCCGGGGACAGGATTACAATGAGCAGTTCTTC. The encoded protein is CASSIGRGQDYNEQFF.

This chain uses TRBV19 with TRBJ2-7, with D perhaps matching TRBD2 (5 bases). CDR1 is LNHDA and CDR2 is SQIVND in the germline V gene (reference sequence). V lost 6 bases and J 2 bases, leaving 14 bases between the germline ends. The CDR3 totals 14 residues. The chain's CDR3 is CASRPPGAAYEQYF. The CDR3 bases are TGTGCCAGTAGGCCCCCAGGAGCGGCCTACGAGCAGTACTTC.

The rearrangement uses TRBV5-4 and TRBJ2-5; D not resolved. Germline assignment: CDR1 SGHNT and CDR2 YYREEE (reference sequence). Trimming took off 0 bases at V and 0 bases at J, with 6 bases between the two ends. This CDR3 spans 14 amino acids. The CDR3 sequence: CASSLVGYQETQYF. The CDR3 nucleotides are TGTGCCAGCAGCTTGGTCGGGTACCAAGAGACCCAGTACTTC.

This clone showed up just a few times. The rearrangement uses TRBV28 and TRBJ1-2; D ambiguous. The CDR3 covers 13 residues. With 6 bases removed from V and 0 bases from J, the gap between germline ends came to 8 bases. Per germline, CDR1 MDHEN and CDR2 SYDVKM. CDR3: CASRAEPNYGYTF. The DNA of the CDR3 is TGTGCCAGCAGGGCAGAACCTAACTATGGCTACACCTTC.

This clone appeared a single time. This chain links TRBV3-1 (or the pseudogene TRBV3-2) with TRBJ2-1; TRBD2 agrees at 12 bases. V was pared by 3 bases and J by 8 bases, with 8 bases of the junction left unmatched. Germline assignment: CDR1 LGHDT and CDR2 YNNKEL (reference sequence). The CDR3 spans 16 residues. CDR3 amino acids: CASSQATSGSWDEQFF. CDR3 DNA sequence: TGTGCCAGCAGCCAGGCGACTAGCGGGAGTTGGGATGAGCAGTTCTTC.

The chain is built from TRBV19 and TRBJ1-2; D perhaps matches TRBD1 (5 bases). The germline V and J ends were trimmed by 3 bases and 5 bases, with 10 bases remaining between them. Per germline, CDR1 LNHDA and CDR2 SQIVND (reference sequence). CDR3 length: 13 residues. CDR3: CASSIGAAYGYTF. CDR3 DNA sequence: TGTGCCAGTAGTATTGGGGCAGCTTATGGCTACACCTTC.

This sequence joins TRBV29-1 and TRBJ1-2; 12 nucleotides match TRBD1. Trimming took 6 bases from V and 2 from J; bases not matched to a gene: 1. The germline CDR1 and CDR2 sequences are SQVTM and ANQGSEA. The CDR3 is made up of 13 amino acids. This chain's CDR3 is CSVGQGANYGYTF. The CDR3 DNA is TGCAGCGTGGGACAGGGGGCAAACTATGGCTACACCTTC.

This sequence joins TRBV15 and TRBJ1-3, with D possibly matching TRBD1 (5 bases). The CDR3 runs 11 residues. The germline V gene encodes CDR1 LNHNV and CDR2 YYDKDF (reference sequence). The CDR3 sequence is CAWGAGNTIYF. In DNA, the CDR3 is TGTGCTTGGGGGGCTGGAAACACCATATATTTT.

CDR3 region: CASSQVLQNEQYF. The CDR3 DNA reads TGTGCCAGCAGCCAAGTCCTACAGAACGAGCAGTACTTC. This chain joins TRBV14 and TRBJ2-7; no clear D gene. The V end lost 1 base, the J end lost 5 bases, and 9 bases lay between the germline ends. Germline loops: CDR1 SGHDN, CDR2 FVKESK. The CDR3 spans 13 residues.

This clone was counted at least ten times. The rearrangement uses TRBV7-9 and TRBJ2-2; 7 bases match TRBD2. Germline CDR1 and CDR2: SEHNR and FQNEAQ (reference sequence). Unmatched junction bases numbered 11, after V lost 2 bases and J lost 5 bases. The CDR3 spans 17 residues. CDR3 loop: CASSLLGGTPTTGELFF. For the CDR3, the DNA is TGTGCCAGCAGCTTATTGGGGGGGACCCCAACGACCGGGGAGCTGTTTTTT.

The chain employs TRBV2 and TRBJ1-2; D is ambiguous. V lost 5 bases and J lost 7, with 20 bases in between. CDR3 length equals 15 residues. The germline CDR1 and CDR2 sequences are SNHLY and FYNNEI. The CDR3, as DNA: TGTGCCAGCAGTACAATGGGGTCGGGGAGAGCTGGCTACACCTTC. It yields the protein CASSTMGSGRAGYTF.

This clone has a single count. The chain joins TRBV27 to TRBJ2-3, with 10 bases lining up with TRBD1. Germline CDR1 reads MNHEY; CDR2 reads SMNVEV (reference sequence). The length of the CDR3 is 15 residues. The ends lost 2 bases at V and 7 bases at J; junction bases unmatched: 6. Here the CDR3 reads CASSLKTGGYYTQYF. The CDR3 region has the DNA TGTGCCAGCAGTTTAAAGACAGGGGGCTATTATACGCAGTATTTT.

V gene TRBV3-1 (or the pseudogene TRBV3-2) combines with J gene TRBJ1-4, with a tentative D call TRBD1 (6 bases). The CDR3 totals 12 residues. Germline CDR1 reads LGHDT; CDR2 reads YNNKEL (reference sequence). V was trimmed by 4 bases and J by 12 bases, leaving 12 bases between them. CDR3 loop: CASSRAAGELFF. The CDR3 nucleotides are TGTGCCAGCAGCCGGGCCGCAGGGGAACTGTTTTTT.

This sequence joins TRBV6-1 and TRBJ2-3; D is uncertain. CDR3 length: 15 amino acids. CDR1 MNHNS and CDR2 SASEGT come from the germline V gene. Trimming removed 2 bases at V and 0 bases at J, with 9 bases between. Here the CDR3 DNA reads TGTGCCAGCAGTGAATCGACAACTAGCACAGATACGCAGTATTTT. Protein: CASSESTTSTDTQYF.